This T cell receptor (beta chain) was sequenced for a study of blood T cell repertoires in COVID-19. Using immunoSEQ multiplex PCR, the repertoire was profiled, and TCRdb retains in-frame clones only, with some absent. Among 90,000 to 120,000 clones listed, roughly two thirds were seen once. J lost 0 bases, V lost 0 bases, and 11 bases had no gene match. This CDR3 comprises 18 residues. Germline-derived CDR1 and CDR2 are SGHTA and FQGNSA. The rearrangement uses TRBV7-2 and TRBJ2-7; 7 bases align to TRBD2. Sample: peripheral blood. This sequence was found in a man older than 75 with acute or convalescent COVID-19. The CDR3 nucleotides read TGTGCCAGCAGCTTAGCGGGGGGGACTCCGCCCTTCTCCTACGAGCAGTACTTC. Protein: CASSLAGGTPPFSYEQYF.